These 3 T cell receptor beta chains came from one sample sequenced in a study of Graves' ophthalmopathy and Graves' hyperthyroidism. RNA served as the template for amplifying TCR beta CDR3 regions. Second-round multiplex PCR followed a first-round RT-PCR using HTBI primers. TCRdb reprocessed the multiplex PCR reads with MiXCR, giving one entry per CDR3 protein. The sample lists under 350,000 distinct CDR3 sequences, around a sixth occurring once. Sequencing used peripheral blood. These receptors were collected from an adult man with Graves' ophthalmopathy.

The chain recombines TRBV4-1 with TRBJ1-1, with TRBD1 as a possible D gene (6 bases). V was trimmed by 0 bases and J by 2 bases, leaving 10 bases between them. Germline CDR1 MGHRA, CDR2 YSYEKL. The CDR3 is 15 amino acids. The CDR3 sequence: CASSQEQGLNTEAFF. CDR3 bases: TGCGCCAGCAGCCAAGAACAGGGCCTAAACACTGAAGCTTTCTTT.

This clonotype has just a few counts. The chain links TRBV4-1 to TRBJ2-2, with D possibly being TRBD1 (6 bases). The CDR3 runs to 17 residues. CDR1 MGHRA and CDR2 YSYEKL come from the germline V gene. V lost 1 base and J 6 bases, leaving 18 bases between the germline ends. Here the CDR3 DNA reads TGCGCCAGCAGCCAAGGGTCACAGGGTAATAAGGCCGGGGAGCTGTTTTTT. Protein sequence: CASSQGSQGNKAGELFF.

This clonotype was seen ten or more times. The CDR3 nucleotides are TGCGCCAGCAGCCAAGATCTAGTAAGCAATCAGCCCCAGCATTTT. Translation: CASSQDLVSNQPQHF. V gene TRBV4-3 combines with J gene TRBJ1-5; D call uncertain. The V gene lost 0 bases and the J gene lost 1 base, with 7 bases spanning the gap. The CDR3 sequence is 15 residues long. Germline values: CDR1 LGHNA, CDR2 YSLEER.